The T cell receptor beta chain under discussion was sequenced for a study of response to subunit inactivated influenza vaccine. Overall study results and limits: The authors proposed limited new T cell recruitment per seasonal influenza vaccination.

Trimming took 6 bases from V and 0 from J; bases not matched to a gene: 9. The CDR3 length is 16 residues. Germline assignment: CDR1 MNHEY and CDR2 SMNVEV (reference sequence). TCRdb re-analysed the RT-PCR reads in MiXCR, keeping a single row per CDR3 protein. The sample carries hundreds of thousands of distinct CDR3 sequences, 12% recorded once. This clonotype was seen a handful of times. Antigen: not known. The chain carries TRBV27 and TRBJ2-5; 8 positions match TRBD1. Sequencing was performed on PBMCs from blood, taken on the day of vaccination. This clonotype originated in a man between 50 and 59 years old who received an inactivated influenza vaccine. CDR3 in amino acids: CASSLRGRGYQETQYF. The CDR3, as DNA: TGTGCCAGCAGCCTCAGGGGGCGCGGGTACCAAGAGACCCAGTACTTC.